A selection of T cell receptor beta chains follows, all from one sample in a study of blood T cell repertoires in COVID-19. Here immunoSEQ multiplex PCR was the method, and the copy in TCRdb shows in-frame clones only, minus some. Found here are about 93,000 clones, around four fifths of them singletons; the top ten hold approximately 15%. The sample taken for sequencing was peripheral blood. These receptors were collected from a human donor in a cohort sampled during active COVID-19. Each CDR3 is given with its conserved first and last residue. Each record gives: J gene, D gene, clone size, V gene, CDR3 protein, CDR3 DNA. A D gene is named only where the DNA matches it firmly. Where a row states a size, it is once, few, many or the class of an expanded clone; other rows omit it.

j_gene: TRBJ1-5
d_gene: TRBD1
abundance: -
v_gene: TRBV7-8
CDR3aa: CASSLTGGANQPQHF
CDR3nt: TGTGCCAGCAGCCTAACAGGGGGCGCCAATCAGCCCCAGCATTTT

j_gene: TRBJ2-5
d_gene: -
abundance: -
v_gene: TRBV20-1
CDR3aa: CSASQGLRETQYF
CDR3nt: TGCAGTGCCAGTCAGGGCCTCCGAGAGACCCAGTACTTC

j_gene: TRBJ1-3
d_gene: -
abundance: -
v_gene: TRBV27
CDR3aa: CASSLSGISGNTIYF
CDR3nt: TGTGCCAGCAGTTTATCGGGCATCTCTGGAAACACCATATATTTT

j_gene: TRBJ2-7
d_gene: TRBD1
abundance: -
v_gene: TRBV7-9
CDR3aa: CASSSPGQGTWQYF
CDR3nt: TGTGCCAGCAGTTCGCCGGGACAGGGGACTTGGCAGTACTTC

j_gene: TRBJ2-3
d_gene: -
abundance: -
v_gene: TRBV21-1
CDR3aa: CASSKRGGHRGHLDTQYF
CDR3nt: TGTGCCAGCAGCAAAAGGGGGGGCCACAGGGGGCATTTAGATACGCAGTATTTT

j_gene: TRBJ2-3
d_gene: TRBD2
abundance: -
v_gene: TRBV9
CDR3aa: CASSLSGAKVNTQYF
CDR3nt: TGTGCCAGCAGCCTTAGCGGGGCTAAGGTAAATACGCAGTATTTT

j_gene: TRBJ2-1
d_gene: -
abundance: -
v_gene: TRBV2
CDR3aa: CASSLMNEQFF
CDR3nt: TGTGCCAGCAGCTTAATGAATGAGCAGTTCTTC

j_gene: TRBJ1-2
d_gene: -
abundance: -
v_gene: TRBV3-1/TRBV3-2
CDR3aa: CASSQQGYGYTF
CDR3nt: TGTGCCAGCAGCCAACAGGGTTATGGCTACACCTTC

j_gene: TRBJ2-7
d_gene: -
abundance: -
v_gene: TRBV11-3
CDR3aa: CASTPVGEPYEQYF
CDR3nt: TGTGCCAGCACCCCGGTTGGAGAGCCCTACGAGCAGTACTTC

j_gene: TRBJ2-7
d_gene: -
abundance: -
v_gene: TRBV5-1
CDR3aa: CASRISTGYEQYF
CDR3nt: TGCGCCAGCAGAATATCGACAGGCTACGAGCAGTACTTC

j_gene: TRBJ2-2
d_gene: -
abundance: -
v_gene: TRBV5-5
CDR3aa: CASSHQTRGVGELFF
CDR3nt: TGTGCCAGCAGCCACCAGACCCGAGGAGTTGGGGAGCTGTTTTTT

j_gene: TRBJ1-6
d_gene: TRBD1
abundance: -
v_gene: TRBV30
CDR3aa: CAWSAGQGWSPLHF
CDR3nt: TGTGCCTGGAGTGCAGGACAGGGGTGGTCACCCCTCCACTTT

j_gene: TRBJ2-7
d_gene: TRBD1
abundance: few
v_gene: TRBV4-1
CDR3aa: CASSQSRQGPYEQYF
CDR3nt: TGCGCCAGCAGCCAATCGAGACAGGGACCCTACGAGCAGTACTTC

j_gene: TRBJ1-4
d_gene: TRBD1
abundance: -
v_gene: TRBV6-5
CDR3aa: CASSYIFRTGKEKLFF
CDR3nt: TGTGCCAGCAGTTATATTTTTCGGACAGGGAAGGAAAAACTGTTTTTT

j_gene: TRBJ2-3
d_gene: -
abundance: -
v_gene: TRBV19
CDR3aa: CASSPALAWGTDTQYF
CDR3nt: TGTGCCAGTAGTCCTGCTCTAGCGTGGGGAACAGATACGCAGTATTTT

j_gene: TRBJ2-2
d_gene: -
abundance: -
v_gene: TRBV25-1
CDR3aa: CASSEWGHRVGGELFF
CDR3nt: TGTGCCAGCAGTGAATGGGGTCACAGGGTCGGCGGGGAGCTGTTTTTT

j_gene: TRBJ2-7
d_gene: TRBD2
abundance: -
v_gene: TRBV5-1
CDR3aa: CASSSGRGTSGASSYEQYF
CDR3nt: TGCGCCAGCAGCTCTGGCCGTGGGACTAGCGGTGCGTCCTCCTACGAGCAGTACTTC

j_gene: TRBJ2-1
d_gene: TRBD2
abundance: -
v_gene: TRBV28
CDR3aa: CASSFISVRAGGLNEQFF
CDR3nt: TGTGCCAGCAGTTTTATATCGGTTCGGGCGGGAGGGCTCAATGAGCAGTTCTTC

j_gene: TRBJ2-1
d_gene: -
abundance: -
v_gene: TRBV4-1
CDR3aa: CASSQVPRGGRDREQFF
CDR3nt: TGCGCCAGCAGCCAAGTGCCGCGTGGCGGGCGAGATCGTGAGCAGTTCTTC

j_gene: TRBJ1-1
d_gene: -
abundance: -
v_gene: TRBV5-1
CDR3aa: CASSLGEGAEAFF
CDR3nt: TGCGCCAGCAGCTTGGGGGAGGGGGCTGAAGCTTTCTTT

j_gene: TRBJ1-1
d_gene: -
abundance: once
v_gene: TRBV25-1
CDR3aa: CASALEFGVGHTEAFF
CDR3nt: TGTGCCAGCGCTTTGGAATTCGGGGTTGGGCACACTGAAGCTTTCTTT

j_gene: TRBJ2-1
d_gene: -
abundance: once
v_gene: TRBV30
CDR3aa: CAWSLGGTGAKEQFF
CDR3nt: TGTGCCTGGAGCCTCGGCGGTACAGGAGCGAAGGAGCAGTTCTTC

j_gene: TRBJ2-1
d_gene: TRBD2
abundance: -
v_gene: TRBV5-4
CDR3aa: CASSLGGTSGINEQFF
CDR3nt: TGTGCCAGCAGCTTGGGCGGGACTAGCGGGATCAATGAGCAGTTCTTC

j_gene: TRBJ2-5
d_gene: -
abundance: once
v_gene: TRBV5-6
CDR3aa: CASSLVGRLQETQYF
CDR3nt: TGTGCCAGCAGCTTGGTCGGCAGACTCCAAGAGACCCAGTACTTC

j_gene: TRBJ2-3
d_gene: -
abundance: -
v_gene: TRBV29-1
CDR3aa: CSAGMTATDTQYF
CDR3nt: TGCAGCGCCGGGATGACGGCAACAGATACGCAGTATTTT

j_gene: TRBJ1-4
d_gene: TRBD1
abundance: -
v_gene: TRBV28
CDR3aa: CASSGRQGVYEKLFF
CDR3nt: TGTGCCAGCAGTGGGAGACAGGGAGTATATGAAAAACTGTTTTTT

j_gene: TRBJ1-4
d_gene: -
abundance: -
v_gene: TRBV28
CDR3aa: CASSQSHGSEKLFF
CDR3nt: TGTGCCAGCAGTCAATCCCACGGTAGTGAAAAACTGTTTTTT

j_gene: TRBJ1-5
d_gene: -
abundance: -
v_gene: TRBV20-1
CDR3aa: CSASQDTLGNQPQHF
CDR3nt: TGCAGTGCTAGTCAGGACACCCTTGGCAATCAGCCCCAGCATTTT

j_gene: TRBJ2-7
d_gene: TRBD1
abundance: few
v_gene: TRBV4-1
CDR3aa: CASSLRTGVLYEQYF
CDR3nt: TGCGCCAGCAGCCTACGGACAGGGGTACTCTACGAGCAGTACTTC

j_gene: TRBJ1-3
d_gene: TRBD1
abundance: -
v_gene: TRBV28
CDR3aa: CASSLGTGAAGNTIYF
CDR3nt: TGTGCCAGCAGTTTAGGGACAGGGGCGGCGGGAAACACCATATATTTT

j_gene: TRBJ2-1
d_gene: -
abundance: few
v_gene: TRBV10-1
CDR3aa: CAREGGNEQFF
CDR3nt: TGCGCCAGGGAAGGGGGAAATGAGCAGTTCTTC

j_gene: TRBJ1-1
d_gene: -
abundance: -
v_gene: TRBV7-9
CDR3aa: CASSLALNTEAFF
CDR3nt: TGTGCCAGCAGCTTAGCCCTCAACACTGAAGCTTTCTTT

j_gene: TRBJ2-3
d_gene: TRBD2
abundance: -
v_gene: TRBV15
CDR3aa: CATSRDEGWGTNTQYF
CDR3nt: TGTGCCACCAGCAGAGACGAAGGATGGGGGACTAATACGCAGTATTTT

j_gene: TRBJ2-7
d_gene: -
abundance: -
v_gene: TRBV4-2
CDR3aa: CASSQGFESYEQYF
CDR3nt: TGTGCCAGCAGCCAAGGATTCGAGAGCTACGAGCAGTACTTC

j_gene: TRBJ1-5
d_gene: -
abundance: -
v_gene: TRBV28
CDR3aa: CASSSPSGGQPQHF
CDR3nt: TGTGCCAGCAGTTCCCCGAGCGGCGGTCAGCCCCAGCATTTT

j_gene: TRBJ2-1
d_gene: -
abundance: once
v_gene: TRBV30
CDR3aa: CAWSTGAGDNEQFF
CDR3nt: TGTGCCTGGAGTACTGGGGCTGGGGACAATGAGCAGTTCTTC

j_gene: TRBJ2-1
d_gene: TRBD2
abundance: -
v_gene: TRBV5-1
CDR3aa: CASRISGGSYNEQFF
CDR3nt: TGCGCCAGCAGGATAAGCGGGGGTTCCTACAATGAGCAGTTCTTC

j_gene: TRBJ2-2
d_gene: TRBD1
abundance: -
v_gene: TRBV7-3
CDR3aa: CASLPGQGSGELFF
CDR3nt: TGTGCCAGCCTCCCGGGACAGGGGTCCGGGGAGCTGTTTTTT

j_gene: TRBJ2-6
d_gene: -
abundance: few
v_gene: TRBV18
CDR3aa: CASSRALPGVSLSGANVLTF
CDR3nt: TGTGCCAGCTCGCGCGCTCTTCCAGGGGTTTCGCTCTCTGGGGCCAACGTCCTGACTTTC